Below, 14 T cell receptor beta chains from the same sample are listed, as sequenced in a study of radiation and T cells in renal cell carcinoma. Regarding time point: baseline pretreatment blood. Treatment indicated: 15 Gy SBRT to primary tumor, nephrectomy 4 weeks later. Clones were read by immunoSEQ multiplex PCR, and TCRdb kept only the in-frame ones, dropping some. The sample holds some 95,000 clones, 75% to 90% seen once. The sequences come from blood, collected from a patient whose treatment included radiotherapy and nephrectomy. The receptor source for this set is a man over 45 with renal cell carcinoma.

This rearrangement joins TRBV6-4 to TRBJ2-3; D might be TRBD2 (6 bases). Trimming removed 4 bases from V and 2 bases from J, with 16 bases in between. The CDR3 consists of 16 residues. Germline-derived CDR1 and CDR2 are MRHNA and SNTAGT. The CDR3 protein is CASSGQPGVPTDTQYF. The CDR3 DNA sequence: TGTGCCAGCAGTGGGCAGCCGGGAGTCCCCACAGATACGCAGTATTTT.

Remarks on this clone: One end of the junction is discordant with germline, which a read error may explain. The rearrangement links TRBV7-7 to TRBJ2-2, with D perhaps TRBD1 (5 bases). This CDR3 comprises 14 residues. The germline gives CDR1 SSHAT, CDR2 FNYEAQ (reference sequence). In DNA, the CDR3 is TGTGCTAGCAGCAAGACAGAGAACACCGGGGAGCTGTTTTTT. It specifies CASSKTENTGELFF.

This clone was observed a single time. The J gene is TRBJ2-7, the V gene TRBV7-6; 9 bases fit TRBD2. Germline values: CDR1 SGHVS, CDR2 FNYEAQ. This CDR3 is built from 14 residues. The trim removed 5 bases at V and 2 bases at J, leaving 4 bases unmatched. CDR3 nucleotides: TGTGCCAGCAGCCCGCGGGAGGGCCCCTACGAGCAGTACTTC. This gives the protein CASSPREGPYEQYF.

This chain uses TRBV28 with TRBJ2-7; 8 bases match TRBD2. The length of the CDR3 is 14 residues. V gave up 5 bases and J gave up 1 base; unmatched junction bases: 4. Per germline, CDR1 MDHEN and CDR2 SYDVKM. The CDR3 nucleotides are TGTGCCAGCAGTCAGAGCGGGAGTTCCTACGAGCAGTACTTC. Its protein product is CASSQSGSSYEQYF.

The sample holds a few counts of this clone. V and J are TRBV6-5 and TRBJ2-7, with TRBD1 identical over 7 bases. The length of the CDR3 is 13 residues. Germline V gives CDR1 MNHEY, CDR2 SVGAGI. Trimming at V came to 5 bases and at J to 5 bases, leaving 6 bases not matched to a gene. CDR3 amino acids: CASSRTGEDEQYF. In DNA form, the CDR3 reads TGTGCCAGCAGTCGGACAGGAGAGGACGAGCAGTACTTC.

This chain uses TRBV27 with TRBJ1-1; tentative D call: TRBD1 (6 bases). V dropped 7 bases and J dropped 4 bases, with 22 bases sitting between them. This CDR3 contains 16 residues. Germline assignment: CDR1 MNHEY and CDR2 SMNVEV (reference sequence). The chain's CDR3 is CASTDRGGVGFTEAFF. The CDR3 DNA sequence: TGTGCCAGCACCGACAGAGGGGGGGTTGGTTTCACTGAAGCTTTCTTT.

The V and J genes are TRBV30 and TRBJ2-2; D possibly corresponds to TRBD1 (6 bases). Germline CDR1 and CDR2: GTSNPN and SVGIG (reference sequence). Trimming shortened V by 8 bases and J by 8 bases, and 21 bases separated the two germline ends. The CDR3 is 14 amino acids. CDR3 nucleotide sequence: TGTGCCGGAAAACAGGGATCCGGGTCGGGGGAGCTGTTTTTT. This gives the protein CAGKQGSGSGELFF.

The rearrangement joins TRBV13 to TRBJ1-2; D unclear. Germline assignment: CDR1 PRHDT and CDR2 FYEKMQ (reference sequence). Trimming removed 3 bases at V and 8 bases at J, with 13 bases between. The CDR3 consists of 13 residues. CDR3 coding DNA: TGTGCCAGCAGCTTCGTTCAGGCAGGCGGCTACACCTTC. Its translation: CASSFVQAGGYTF.

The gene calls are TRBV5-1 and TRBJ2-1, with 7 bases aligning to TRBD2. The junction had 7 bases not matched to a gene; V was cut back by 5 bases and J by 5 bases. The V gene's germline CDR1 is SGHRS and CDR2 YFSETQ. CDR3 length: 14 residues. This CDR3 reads CASRLAGDDNEQFF. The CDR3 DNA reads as TGCGCCAGCAGGCTGGCGGGGGACGACAATGAGCAGTTCTTC. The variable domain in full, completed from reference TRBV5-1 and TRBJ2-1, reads KAGVTQTPRYLIKTRGQQVTLSCSPISGHRSVSWYQQTPGQGLQFLFEYFSETQRNKGNFPGRFSGRQFSNSRSEMNVSTLELGDSALYLCASRLAGDDNEQFFGPGTRLTVL.

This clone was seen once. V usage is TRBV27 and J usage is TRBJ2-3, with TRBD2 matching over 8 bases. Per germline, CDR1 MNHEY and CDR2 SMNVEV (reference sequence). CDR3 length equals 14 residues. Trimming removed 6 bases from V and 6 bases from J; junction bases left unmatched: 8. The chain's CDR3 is CASSWTSPADTQYF. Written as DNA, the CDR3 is TGTGCCAGCAGCTGGACTAGCCCTGCGGATACGCAGTATTTT.

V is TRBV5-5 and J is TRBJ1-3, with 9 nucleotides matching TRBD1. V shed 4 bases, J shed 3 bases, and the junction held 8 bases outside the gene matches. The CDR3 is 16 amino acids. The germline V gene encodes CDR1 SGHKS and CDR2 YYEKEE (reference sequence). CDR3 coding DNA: TGTGCCAGCAGCGCCGGGGACAGGGTTATTGGAAACACCATATATTTT. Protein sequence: CASSAGDRVIGNTIYF.

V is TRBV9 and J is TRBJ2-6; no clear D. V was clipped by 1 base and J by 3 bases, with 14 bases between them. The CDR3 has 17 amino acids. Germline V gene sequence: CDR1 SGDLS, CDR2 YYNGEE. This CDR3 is CASSVFSHGGGANVLTF. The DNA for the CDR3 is TGTGCCAGCAGCGTATTCAGTCACGGCGGTGGGGCCAACGTCCTGACTTTC. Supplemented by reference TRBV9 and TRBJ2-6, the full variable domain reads DSGVTQTPKHLITATGQRVTLRCSPRSGDLSVYWYQQSLDQGLQFLIQYYNGEERAKGNILERFSAQQFPDLHSELNLSSLELGDSALYFCASSVFSHGGGANVLTFGAGSRLTVL.

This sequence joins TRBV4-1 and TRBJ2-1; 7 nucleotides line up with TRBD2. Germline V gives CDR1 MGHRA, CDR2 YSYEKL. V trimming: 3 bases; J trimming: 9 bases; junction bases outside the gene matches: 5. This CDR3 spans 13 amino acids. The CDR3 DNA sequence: TGCGCCAGCAGCCAGCCAGCGGGATCTGAGCAGTTCTTC. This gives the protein CASSQPAGSEQFF.

The CDR3 DNA reads TGCGCCAGCACCGCAGGGCTAGCGGGAGGCACAGATACGCAGTATTTT. Amino acid sequence: CASTAGLAGGTDTQYF. This rearrangement joins TRBV4-1 to TRBJ2-3; 10 nucleotides agree with TRBD2. The CDR3 covers 16 residues. J was trimmed by 1 base and V by 7 bases; bases with no gene match: 8. Germline loops: CDR1 MGHRA, CDR2 YSYEKL.